These 13 T cell receptor beta chains came from one sample sequenced in a study of T cell repertoires in ileal Crohn's disease. Time point of the sample: neoterminal ileum biopsy at postoperative endoscopy, about 6 months after surgery. Clones were read by immunoSEQ multiplex PCR, and TCRdb kept only the in-frame ones, dropping some. The data show tens of thousands of clones, about 88% seen once. Sequenced input: ileal tissue. These receptors all stem from an adult with Crohn's disease.

This clone has a single count. The chain recombines TRBV7-8 with TRBJ1-6; the D is unclear. The CDR3 runs 12 residues. V was pared by 6 bases and J by 6 bases, with 6 bases between. Germline V CDR1 and CDR2: SGHVS, FQNEAQ. The DNA of the CDR3 is TGTGCCAGCAGTTCTCGTAATTCACCCCTCCACTTT. As protein: CASSSRNSPLHF.

The chain's CDR3 is CSVEGGQGEYTEAFF. DNA for the CDR3: TGCAGCGTGGAGGGGGGACAGGGGGAGTACACTGAAGCTTTCTTT. The genes are TRBV29-1 and TRBJ1-1, with TRBD1 matching over 11 bases. This CDR3 is 15 amino acids long. Unmatched junction bases numbered 9, after V lost 6 bases and J lost 3 bases. Germline V CDR1 and CDR2: SQVTM, ANQGSEA.

The rearrangement uses TRBV7-8 and TRBJ2-5; 7 nucleotides match TRBD1. Germline CDR1 reads SGHVS; CDR2 reads FQNEAQ. The CDR3 sequence is 11 residues long. J lost 14 bases, V lost 1 base, and 4 bases had no gene match. The CDR3 coding sequence is TGTGCCAGCAGCTTAGGGGGACAGCTATACTTC. It codes for CASSLGGQLYF.

J is TRBJ1-1 and V is TRBV19; 7 bases line up with TRBD1. Germline CDR1 is LNHDA and CDR2 is SQIVND (reference sequence). The CDR3 covers 14 residues. The J segment lost 5 bases and the V segment lost 6 bases, leaving 9 bases of the junction unmatched. In nucleotides, the CDR3 is TGTGCCAGTAGCCACAGGGGTATGGGGACTGAAGCTTTCTTT. Translated: CASSHRGMGTEAFF.

The chain couples TRBV10-3 to TRBJ2-7, with a tentative D call TRBD1 (6 bases). Germline V gene lookup returns CDR1 ENHRY and CDR2 SYGVKD. V was trimmed by 2 bases and J by 3 bases, leaving 14 bases between them. This CDR3 has 15 amino acids. CDR3 in DNA: TGTGCCATCAGTGAGGGAGCAGGGGCAGGCTACGAGCAGTACGTC. This codes for CAISEGAGAGYEQYV.

The CDR3 sequence is CASSTTGGNTEAFF. CDR3 nucleotides: TGTGCCAGTAGTACGACAGGAGGGAACACTGAAGCTTTCTTT. The chain combines TRBV19 with TRBJ1-1, with TRBD1 as a possible D gene (6 bases). V was trimmed by 4 bases and J by 1 base, leaving 10 bases between them. This CDR3 comprises 14 residues. The germline gives CDR1 LNHDA, CDR2 SQIVND (reference sequence).

This chain uses TRBV5-1 with TRBJ1-1, with 8 bases that match TRBD1. The germline V gene encodes CDR1 SGHRS and CDR2 YFSETQ. This CDR3 has 12 amino acids. V lost 6 bases and J lost 11; bases outside the gene matches: 9. Here the CDR3 DNA reads TGCGCCAGCAACACCGGGACAGGATCGGCTTTCTTT. Its translation is CASNTGTGSAFF.

The chain links TRBV5-1 to TRBJ2-6; D might be TRBD1 (6 bases). Germline V gives CDR1 SGHRS, CDR2 YFSETQ. The CDR3 spans 15 residues. V lost 5 bases and J 0 bases, leaving 9 bases between the germline ends. CDR3 nucleotide sequence: TGCGCCAGCAGGACAGGATCCTCTGGGGCCAACGTCCTGACTTTC. Encoded protein: CASRTGSSGANVLTF.

V is TRBV29-1 and J is TRBJ2-3, with D possibly being TRBD2 (6 bases). The CDR3 has 16 residues. In germline, CDR1 is SQVTM, CDR2 ANQGSEA. V was clipped by 2 bases and J by 0 bases, with 15 bases between them. The CDR3 DNA sequence: TGCAGCGTTGAAAAACCGGGGGTTTCTAGCACAGATACGCAGTATTTT. It codes for CSVEKPGVSSTDTQYF.

The chain joins TRBV7-9 to TRBJ2-1; 7 bases agree with TRBD1. The length of the CDR3 is 16 residues. V was pared by 1 base and J by 0 bases, with 3 bases of the junction left unmatched. Germline-derived CDR1 and CDR2 are SEHNR and FQNEAQ (reference sequence). CDR3 sequence: CASSLGTGRSYNEQFF. In nucleotides, the CDR3 is TGTGCCAGCAGCTTAGGGACAGGTCGCTCCTACAATGAGCAGTTCTTC.

This rearrangement joins TRBV9 to TRBJ2-2; 8 bases match TRBD2. With 0 bases clipped from V and 4 bases from J, the junction kept 8 bases outside the gene matches. The CDR3 loop spans 17 amino acids. CDR1 and CDR2 (germline): SGDLS, YYNGEE. CDR3 region: CASSVATGGARTGELFF. The CDR3 DNA reads as TGTGCCAGCAGCGTAGCCACGGGGGGGGCTCGCACCGGGGAGCTGTTTTTT.

CDR3 sequence: CASSVYSNHGYTF. The CDR3 DNA is TGTGCCAGCAGCGTATACAGCAATCATGGCTACACCTTC. The V call is TRBV9, the J call TRBJ1-2; D is uncertain. The CDR3 sequence is 13 residues long. CDR1 and CDR2 (germline): SGDLS, YYNGEE. Trimming removed 1 base at V and 6 bases at J, with 10 bases between. Filled out from reference TRBV9 and TRBJ1-2, the complete variable domain reads DSGVTQTPKHLITATGQRVTLRCSPRSGDLSVYWYQQSLDQGLQFLIQYYNGEERAKGNILERFSAQQFPDLHSELNLSSLELGDSALYFCASSVYSNHGYTFGSGTRLTVV.

The CDR3 region is CASSYQTQEGYTF. As DNA, the CDR3 is TGTGCCAGCAGTTACCAGACACAGGAGGGCTACACCTTC. The V call is TRBV6-5, the J call TRBJ1-2; D perhaps matches TRBD1 (5 bases). Per the germline V gene, CDR1 is MNHEY and CDR2 is SVGAGI. V lost 2 bases and J lost 8, with 12 bases in between. There are 13 residues in the CDR3.